These 13 T cell receptor beta chains came from one sample sequenced in a study of glioma-infiltrating T cells after dendritic cell vaccination (dated by TCRdb to the mid-2010s). This sample's time point label indicates: after dendritic cell vaccination, including at tumor progression/relapse. Library construction relied on the immunoSEQ multiplex PCR assay. TCRdb holds this immuneACCESS table with in-frame rearrangements only. Some clones are missing; in checked studies, unresolved V genes explain under half, and the rest has no known cause. Within this sample are just under 100,000 clones, with approximately 80% of them counted one time only. The ten largest account for about 5.7% of the sample. The source was blood, collected after dendritic cell vaccination. The receptors shown here come from a human donor with glioblastoma.

The genes are TRBV15 and TRBJ2-3; TRBD2 aligns across 12 bases. Germline V gives CDR1 LNHNV, CDR2 YYDKDF (reference sequence). The CDR3 runs 19 residues. V shed 1 base, J shed 0 bases, and the junction held 8 bases outside the gene matches. This CDR3 is CATSRGATSGGYSTDTQYF. As DNA, the CDR3 is TGTGCCACCAGCAGAGGGGCGACTAGCGGGGGCTACAGCACAGATACGCAGTATTTT.

The CDR3 DNA reads as TGTGCCAGTACACCAGGGGGCAGCCAGCCCCAGCATTTT. Residues: CASTPGGSQPQHF. The chain recombines TRBV19 with TRBJ1-5; 8 nucleotides line up with TRBD1. After removal of 7 bases from V and 7 bases from J, the junction contained 6 bases not matched to a gene. The CDR3 totals 13 residues. Germline V CDR1 and CDR2: LNHDA, SQIVND (reference sequence).

The table lists this clone with a few counts. The rearrangement uses TRBV15 and TRBJ1-1; 7 bases are a match to TRBD1. The length of the CDR3 is 16 residues. Germline lookup yields CDR1 LNHNV and CDR2 YYDKDF (reference sequence). The V gene end was trimmed by 0 bases and the J gene end by 1 base; junction bases not matched to a gene: 5. The CDR3 DNA reads TGTGCCACCAGCAGAGATTGGACAGGAGGGAACACTGAAGCTTTCTTT. This sequence encodes CATSRDWTGGNTEAFF.

The rearrangement uses TRBV7-2 and TRBJ2-2; unclear D gene. The CDR3 has 13 amino acids. Germline CDR1 and CDR2: SGHTA and FQGNSA. V lost 6 bases and J 4 bases, leaving 9 bases between the germline ends. CDR3 amino acids: CASSPHRTGELFF. The CDR3 DNA follows: TGTGCCAGCAGTCCACATCGCACCGGGGAGCTGTTTTTT. Drawing the rest from reference TRBV7-2 and TRBJ2-2, the complete variable domain is GAGVSQSPSNKVTEKGKDVELRCDPISGHTALYWYRQSLGQGLEFLIYFQGNSAPDKSGLPSDRFSAERTGGSVSTLTIQRTQQEDSAVYLCASSPHRTGELFFGEGSRLTVL.

The rearrangement uses TRBV10-2 and TRBJ1-2; a weak D match, TRBD1 (5 bases). Trimming stripped 6 bases from V and 2 bases from J, with 13 bases between. The CDR3 loop spans 14 amino acids. Germline CDR1 WSHSY, CDR2 SAAADI. As DNA, the CDR3 is TGCGCCAGCAGGCAGACAGCTATAAACTATGGCTACACCTTC. It is translated as CASRQTAINYGYTF.

This chain links TRBV29-1 with TRBJ1-2, with a weak D call TRBD1 (6 bases). Looked up from germline, CDR1 is SQVTM and CDR2 is ANQGSEA. This CDR3 region has 12 residues. Trimming took off 6 bases at V and 3 bases at J, with 11 bases between the two ends. CDR3 sequence (DNA): TGCAGCGTGGGGGCACTAGACTATGGCTACACCTTC. Its translation is CSVGALDYGYTF.

The CDR3 coding sequence is TGTGCCAGCAGACGACTCCGGGACAGGGTTGTTAGCACAGATACGCAGTATTTT. Encoded protein: CASRRLRDRVVSTDTQYF. The J gene is TRBJ2-3, the V gene TRBV11-2; 9 bases align to TRBD1. CDR1 is SGHAT, CDR2 FQNNGV, per germline. This CDR3 comprises 18 residues. With V trimmed by 6 bases and J by 0 bases, 13 bases remained unmatched.

The chain carries TRBV2 and TRBJ1-5, with 8 bases identical to TRBD1. Trimming at V came to 11 bases and at J to 0 bases, leaving 3 bases not matched to a gene. The CDR3 contains 13 residues. Germline values: CDR1 SNHLY, CDR2 FYNNEI. CDR3 region: CASDRASNQPQHF. The CDR3 DNA follows: TGTGCCTCGGACAGGGCTAGCAATCAGCCCCAGCATTTT.

The CDR3 region is CASSLFFLWSGGYTF. CDR3 DNA sequence: TGTGCCTCCTCCCTTTTCTTTTTGTGGTCCGGGGGCTACACCTTC. This sequence joins TRBV27 and TRBJ1-2; no definite D call. Germline assignment: CDR1 MNHEY and CDR2 SMNVEV (reference sequence). Trimming removed 11 bases at V and 8 bases at J, with 27 bases between. The CDR3 sequence is 15 residues long.

The chain has TRBV29-1 and TRBJ1-1, with a tentative D call TRBD1 (6 bases). Germline V gives CDR1 SQVTM, CDR2 ANQGSEA. V was trimmed by 4 bases and J by 1 base, leaving 10 bases between them. CDR3 size: 13 residues. CDR3 loop: CSVGRGGNTEAFF. The CDR3 coding sequence is TGCAGCGTTGGAAGGGGGGGGAACACTGAAGCTTTCTTT.

This clone was seen more than once but under ten times. V is TRBV7-8 and J is TRBJ1-2; D remains unclear. The CDR3 covers 13 residues. V was clipped by 4 bases and J by 7 bases, with 13 bases between them. The germline V gene encodes CDR1 SGHVS and CDR2 FQNEAQ. In DNA, the CDR3 is TGTGCCAGCAGCTCCAGTCCGCGGGCTGGCTACACCTTC. It is translated as CASSSSPRAGYTF.

The rearrangement uses TRBV9 and TRBJ1-5; the D gene is possibly TRBD1 (5 bases). The V gene lost 3 bases and the J gene lost 9 bases, with 19 bases spanning the gap. CDR3 size: 15 residues. Germline loops: CDR1 SGDLS, CDR2 YYNGEE. The CDR3 loop reads CASSAGVGGAWPQHF. The CDR3, as DNA: TGTGCCAGCAGCGCGGGGGTGGGGGGAGCGTGGCCCCAGCATTTT. Full variable domain (rest looked up from reference TRBV9 and TRBJ1-5): DSGVTQTPKHLITATGQRVTLRCSPRSGDLSVYWYQQSLDQGLQFLIQYYNGEERAKGNILERFSAQQFPDLHSELNLSSLELGDSALYFCASSAGVGGAWPQHFGDGTRLSIL.

The chain combines TRBV19 with TRBJ2-7; 14 bases map to TRBD2. The CDR3 totals 14 residues. The V and J ends lost 6 bases and 7 bases, in that order; junction bases with no gene match: 5. In germline, CDR1 is LNHDA, CDR2 SQIVND (reference sequence). The DNA of the CDR3 is TGTGCCAGTAGCCCGGGACTAGCGGGAGCTGAGCAGTACTTC. Encoded protein: CASSPGLAGAEQYF.